One and the same sample provided the 21 T cell receptor beta chains below, sequenced in a study of human T cells and chemical hapten exposure. TCRdb reanalysed the RACE reads using MiXCR and keeps one entry per CDR3 protein. The sample records around 92,000 distinct CDR3 sequences, under 14% being singletons. As to time point: pre-sensitization, week 0. Treatment meaning: therapeutic diphenylcyclopropenone sensitization with weekly scalp DPC. The sequencing used whole blood, collected in connection with sensitization to the hapten diphenylcyclopropenone (DPC). The receptor set was obtained from a woman in her sixties or seventies with alopecia areata. Some clones in this sample may be carry-over from other donors' samples.

V usage is TRBV7-2 and J usage is TRBJ2-4, with D tentatively TRBD1 (7 bases). This CDR3 comprises 17 residues. Germline values: CDR1 SGHTA, CDR2 FQGNSA. Trimming pared 5 bases from V and 1 base from J, leaving 18 bases between. CDR3 loop: CASSLEGQFSAKNIQYF. DNA for the CDR3: TGTGCCAGCAGCCTGGAGGGACAGTTTTCGGCCAAAAACATTCAGTACTTC. The entire variable domain, with the rest obtained from reference TRBV7-2 and TRBJ2-4, is as follows: GAGVSQSPSNKVTEKGKDVELRCDPISGHTALYWYRQSLGQGLEFLIYFQGNSAPDKSGLPSDRFSAERTGGSVSTLTIQRTQQEDSAVYLCASSLEGQFSAKNIQYFGAGTRLSVL.

V gene TRBV20-1 combines with J gene TRBJ2-3, with D possibly being TRBD2 (7 bases). The germline CDR1 and CDR2 sequences are DFQATT and SNEGSKA (reference sequence). The CDR3 extends over 14 amino acids. The V and J ends lost 6 bases and 0 bases respectively, with 13 bases between them. Here the CDR3 DNA reads TGCAGTGCCATCCGGGGGGCAAGCACAGATACGCAGTATTTT. Amino acids: CSAIRGASTDTQYF.

This clonotype was seen ten or more times. The chain links TRBV5-1 to TRBJ1-6; 9 bases fit TRBD1. The V gene's germline CDR1 is SGHRS and CDR2 YFSETQ. The CDR3 has 14 amino acids. The V and J ends lost 4 bases and 9 bases, in that order; junction bases with no gene match: 5. Here the CDR3 reads CASSLDRGGSPLHF. The CDR3, as DNA: TGCGCCAGCAGCCTGGACAGGGGTGGTTCACCCCTCCACTTT. The full variable domain, its missing parts supplied by reference TRBV5-1 and TRBJ1-6, is KAGVTQTPRYLIKTRGQQVTLSCSPISGHRSVSWYQQTPGQGLQFLFEYFSETQRNKGNFPGRFSGRQFSNSRSEMNVSTLELGDSALYLCASSLDRGGSPLHFGNGTRLTVT.

This clonotype was seen a handful of times. The chain uses TRBV27 and TRBJ1-4, with D unresolved. CDR1 is MNHEY, CDR2 SMNVEV, per germline (reference sequence). Trimming took off 0 bases at V and 8 bases at J, with 13 bases between the two ends. The CDR3 has 15 amino acids. CDR3 in amino acids: CASSLSTGFNEKLFF. CDR3 DNA sequence: TGTGCCAGCAGTTTATCTACGGGGTTTAACGAAAAACTGTTTTTT.

The rearrangement uses TRBV27 and TRBJ1-6, with D maybe TRBD1 (6 bases). The CDR3 has 19 amino acids. The V gene's germline CDR1 is MNHEY and CDR2 SMNVEV (reference sequence). The ends were cut back, 3 bases at V and 0 bases at J, with 18 bases in the middle. The CDR3 DNA reads as TGTGCCAGCAGTTTCTGGGCAGGGGCCACAAGCTCCTATAATTCACCCCTCCACTTT. It codes for CASSFWAGATSSYNSPLHF.

This chain connects TRBV7-6 to TRBJ2-3; TRBD1 matches 8 bases. Unmatched junction bases numbered 5, after V lost 3 bases and J lost 6 bases. The CDR3 extends over 14 amino acids. Germline CDR1 SGHVS, CDR2 FNYEAQ. The CDR3 here is CASSFGQGADTQYF. The CDR3 DNA is TGTGCCAGCAGCTTCGGACAGGGAGCGGATACGCAGTATTTT. The complete variable domain, with remaining parts taken from reference TRBV7-6 and TRBJ2-3, reads GAGVSQSPRYKVTKRGQDVALRCDPISGHVSLYWYRQALGQGPEFLTYFNYEAQQDKSGLPNDRFSAERPEGSISTLTIQRTEQRDSAMYRCASSFGQGADTQYFGPGTRLTVL.

This clonotype was seen at least ten times. The chain uses TRBV3-1 and TRBJ1-1, with D uncertain. V was cut by 4 bases and J by 7 bases, with 7 bases left in between. The CDR3 consists of 11 residues. CDR1 and CDR2 (germline): LGHDT, YNNKEL (reference sequence). The CDR3 DNA follows: TGTGCCAGCAGCCTGACGGGTGAAGCTTTCTTT. Amino acid sequence: CASSLTGEAFF.

A few counts support this clonotype. This chain uses TRBV7-9 with TRBJ2-7, with D possibly matching TRBD1 (5 bases). The length of the CDR3 is 16 residues. Germline V gene sequence: CDR1 SEHNR, CDR2 FQNEAQ (reference sequence). V lost 5 bases, J lost 4 bases, and 21 bases lay in between. CDR3 residues: CASSAQTAAHAYEQYF. The DNA of the CDR3 is TGTGCCAGCAGCGCCCAGACAGCAGCTCACGCTTACGAGCAGTACTTC.

This clonotype was seen many times. The V gene is TRBV5-5, the J gene TRBJ2-2, with 7 bases that match TRBD2. Germline V gene lookup returns CDR1 SGHKS and CDR2 YYEKEE (reference sequence). V gave up 4 bases and J gave up 5 bases; unmatched junction bases: 5. The CDR3 sequence is 14 residues long. CDR3 protein: CASSPGGRTGELFF. The DNA of the CDR3 is TGTGCCAGCAGCCCCGGGGGGAGGACCGGGGAGCTGTTTTTT.

This clonotype has at least ten counts. The rearrangement joins TRBV9 to TRBJ1-2; perhaps TRBD1 as D (6 bases). The ends were cut back, 0 bases at V and 6 bases at J, with 18 bases in the middle. Germline CDR1 and CDR2: SGDLS and YYNGEE. The CDR3 totals 16 residues. CDR3 protein: CASSVALPWGRDGYTF. The CDR3 bases are TGTGCCAGCAGCGTAGCCCTTCCCTGGGGGCGGGATGGCTACACCTTC.

This clonotype was picked up many times. The rearrangement uses TRBV6-5 and TRBJ1-2; D remains ambiguous. The CDR3 has 12 residues. Per germline, CDR1 MNHEY and CDR2 SVGAGI. The V gene lost 2 bases and the J gene lost 4 bases, with 5 bases spanning the gap. The CDR3 nucleotides are TGTGCCAGCAGTTACGGCAGCTATGGCTACACCTTC. Protein sequence: CASSYGSYGYTF.

The rearrangement links TRBV15 to TRBJ1-6; TRBD1 matches 7 bases. The ends lost 0 bases at V and 14 bases at J; junction bases unmatched: 4. Per the germline V gene, CDR1 is LNHNV and CDR2 is YYDKDF (reference sequence). CDR3 size: 13 residues. This CDR3 reads CATSRDQGGTLHF. The CDR3 DNA reads as TGTGCCACCAGCAGAGATCAGGGGGGAACCCTCCACTTT.

This rearrangement joins TRBV12-3 or TRBV12-4 to TRBJ1-2; no definite D call. The V end lost 2 bases, the J end lost 2 bases, and 12 bases lay between the germline ends. This CDR3 comprises 15 residues. The CDR3 sequence: CASSLKGRANYGYTF. The CDR3 DNA is TGTGCCAGCAGTTTAAAAGGAAGAGCGAACTATGGCTACACCTTC.

This clonotype was observed a few times. The CDR3 sequence: CASSSPQARPQHF. CDR3 coding DNA: TGTGCCAGCAGTTCGCCCCAAGCCCGGCCCCAGCATTTT. V and J are TRBV6-1 and TRBJ1-5; D unclear. The CDR3 loop spans 13 amino acids. V shed 5 bases and J shed 9 bases, with 14 bases lying between them. The V gene's germline CDR1 is MNHNS and CDR2 SASEGT.

The sample holds many counts of this clonotype. The chain couples TRBV4-2 to TRBJ1-2; D gene uncertain. Per germline, CDR1 LGHNA and CDR2 YNFKEQ. The V end was cut by 0 bases, the J end by 4 bases, with 15 bases between. The CDR3 has 16 amino acids. The DNA for the CDR3 is TGTGCCAGCAGCCAAGATTTCTCGGGTTCTCGCTATGGCTACACCTTC. This gives the protein CASSQDFSGSRYGYTF.

Many counts were recorded for this clonotype. The V call is TRBV20-1, the J call TRBJ1-3; D is ambiguous. Germline-derived CDR1 and CDR2 are DFQATT and SNEGSKA (reference sequence). The CDR3 contains 15 residues. Trimming pared 1 base from V and 4 bases from J, leaving 14 bases between. DNA for the CDR3: TGCAGTGCTAGAGTGGCAGGAACGGGGGGAAACACCATATATTTT. Translation: CSARVAGTGGNTIYF.

This clonotype has a handful of counts. The rearrangement links TRBV11-2 to TRBJ2-7, with 14 bases that match TRBD2. Trimming removed 1 base from V and 6 bases from J; junction bases left unmatched: 5. Germline CDR1 SGHAT, CDR2 FQNNGV. The CDR3 is 16 residues long. The CDR3 sequence: CASSLGGTSGGSEQYF. CDR3 in DNA: TGTGCCAGCAGCTTAGGAGGGACTAGCGGGGGTTCCGAGCAGTACTTC.

This clonotype was recorded many times. In DNA form, the CDR3 reads TGTGCCAGCAGTGAAGGCTGGGGAGGGCCGCAAGAGACCCAGTACTTC. Amino acids: CASSEGWGGPQETQYF. The genes are TRBV6-1 and TRBJ2-5; 7 bases line up with TRBD2. The germline V gene has CDR1 MNHNS and CDR2 SASEGT. The CDR3 sequence is 16 residues long. V was pared by 1 base and J by 2 bases, with 7 bases of the junction left unmatched.

This clonotype was seen only a few times. The chain has TRBV12-3 or TRBV12-4 and TRBJ2-3, with D perhaps matching TRBD1 (6 bases). CDR3 length: 12 amino acids. Trimming shortened V by 1 base and J by 8 bases, and 7 bases separated the two germline ends. The CDR3 coding sequence is TGTGCCAGCAGTTTAGTCAGGGGTACGCAGTATTTT. Amino acid sequence: CASSLVRGTQYF.

In this sample, this clonotype turned up a few times. The rearrangement uses TRBV29-1 and TRBJ2-2; D possibly corresponds to TRBD2 (5 bases). This CDR3 region has 13 residues. Germline CDR1 and CDR2: SQVTM and ANQGSEA. With 3 bases removed from V and 6 bases from J, the gap between germline ends came to 11 bases. The CDR3 region has the DNA TGCAGCGTTGATTCCCGGGATCCCGGGGAGCTGTTTTTT. Its protein product is CSVDSRDPGELFF.

This clonotype came up many times. The chain couples TRBV2 to TRBJ1-6, with D unclear. Per the germline V gene, CDR1 is SNHLY and CDR2 is FYNNEI. The CDR3 is 12 amino acids. Trimming cost V 7 bases and J 10 bases, with 11 bases left between them. CDR3 bases: TGTGCCAGCACCTCTCTGGGCTCACCCCTCCACTTT. This translates into CASTSLGSPLHF.